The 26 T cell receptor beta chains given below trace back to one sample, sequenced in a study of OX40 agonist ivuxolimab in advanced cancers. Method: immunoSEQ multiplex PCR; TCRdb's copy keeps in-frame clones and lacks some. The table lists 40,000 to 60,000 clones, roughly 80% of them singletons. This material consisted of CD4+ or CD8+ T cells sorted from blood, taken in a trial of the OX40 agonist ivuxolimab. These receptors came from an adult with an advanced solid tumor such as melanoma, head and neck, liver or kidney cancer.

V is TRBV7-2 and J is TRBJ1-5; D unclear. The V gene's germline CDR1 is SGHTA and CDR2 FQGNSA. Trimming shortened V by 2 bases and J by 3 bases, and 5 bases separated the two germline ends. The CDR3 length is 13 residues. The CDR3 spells CASSLNVNQPQHF. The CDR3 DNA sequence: TGTGCCAGCAGCTTAAATGTCAATCAGCCCCAGCATTTT.

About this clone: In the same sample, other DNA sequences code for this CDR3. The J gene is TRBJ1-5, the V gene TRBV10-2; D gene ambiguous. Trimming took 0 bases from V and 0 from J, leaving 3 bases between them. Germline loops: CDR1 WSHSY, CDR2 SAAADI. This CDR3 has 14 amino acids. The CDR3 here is CASSESNSNQPQHF. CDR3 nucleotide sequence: TGCGCCAGCAGTGAGTCAAATAGCAATCAGCCCCAGCATTTT.

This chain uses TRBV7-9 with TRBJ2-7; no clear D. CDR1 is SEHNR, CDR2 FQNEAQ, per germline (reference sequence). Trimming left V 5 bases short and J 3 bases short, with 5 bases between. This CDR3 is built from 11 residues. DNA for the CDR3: TGTGCCAGCAGCCTCTACTACGAGCAGTACTTC. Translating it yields CASSLYYEQYF.

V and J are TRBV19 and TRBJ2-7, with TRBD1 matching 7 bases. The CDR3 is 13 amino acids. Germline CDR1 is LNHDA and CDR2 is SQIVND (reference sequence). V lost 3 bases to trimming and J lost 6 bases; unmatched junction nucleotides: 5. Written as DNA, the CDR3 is TGTGCCAGTAGTATGGGACCAGGGGGCGAGCAGTACTTC. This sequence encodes CASSMGPGGEQYF.

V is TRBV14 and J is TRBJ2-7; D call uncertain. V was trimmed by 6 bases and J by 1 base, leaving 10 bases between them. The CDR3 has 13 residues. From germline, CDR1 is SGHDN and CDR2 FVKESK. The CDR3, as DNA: TGTGCCAGCAGGGGCGGTGGGTCCTACGAGCAGTACTTC. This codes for CASRGGGSYEQYF.

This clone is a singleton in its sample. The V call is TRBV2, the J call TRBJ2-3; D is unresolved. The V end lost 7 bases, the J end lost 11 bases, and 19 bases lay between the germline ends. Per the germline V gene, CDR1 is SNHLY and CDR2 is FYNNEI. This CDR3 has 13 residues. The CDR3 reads CASNMATDWGQYF. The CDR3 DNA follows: TGTGCCAGCAACATGGCAACGGATTGGGGGCAGTATTTT. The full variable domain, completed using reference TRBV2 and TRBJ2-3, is EPEVTQTPSHQVTQMGQEVILRCVPISNHLYFYWYRQILGQKVEFLVSFYNNEISEKSEIFDDQFSVERPDGSNFTLKIRSTKLEDSAMYFCASNMATDWGQYFGPGTRLTVL.

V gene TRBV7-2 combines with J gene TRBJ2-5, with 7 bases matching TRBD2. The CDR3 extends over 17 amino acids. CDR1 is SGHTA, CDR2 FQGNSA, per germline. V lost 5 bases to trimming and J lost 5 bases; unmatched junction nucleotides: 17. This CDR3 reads CASSGPSSGWGRETQYF. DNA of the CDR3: TGTGCCAGCAGCGGCCCCTCTAGCGGTTGGGGTAGGGAGACCCAGTACTTC.

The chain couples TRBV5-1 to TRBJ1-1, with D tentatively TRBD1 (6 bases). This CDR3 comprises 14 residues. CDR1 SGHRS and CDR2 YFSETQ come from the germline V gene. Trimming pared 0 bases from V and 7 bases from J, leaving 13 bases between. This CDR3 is CASSLEGRGNEAFF. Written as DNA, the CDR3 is TGCGCCAGCAGCTTGGAAGGCAGGGGAAATGAAGCTTTCTTT.

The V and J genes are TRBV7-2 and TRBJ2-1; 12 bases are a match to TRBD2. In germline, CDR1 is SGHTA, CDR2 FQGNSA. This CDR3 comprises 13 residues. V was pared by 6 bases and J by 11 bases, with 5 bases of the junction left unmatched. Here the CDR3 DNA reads TGTGCCAGCAGGACTAGCGGGAGTAGGCAGCAGTTCTTC. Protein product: CASRTSGSRQQFF.

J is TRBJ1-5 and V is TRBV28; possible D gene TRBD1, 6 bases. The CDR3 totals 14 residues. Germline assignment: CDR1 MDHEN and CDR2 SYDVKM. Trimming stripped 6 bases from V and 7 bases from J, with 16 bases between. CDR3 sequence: CASSLGGGGQPQHF. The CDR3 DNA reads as TGTGCCAGCAGCCTTGGGGGGGGCGGCCAGCCCCAGCATTTT.

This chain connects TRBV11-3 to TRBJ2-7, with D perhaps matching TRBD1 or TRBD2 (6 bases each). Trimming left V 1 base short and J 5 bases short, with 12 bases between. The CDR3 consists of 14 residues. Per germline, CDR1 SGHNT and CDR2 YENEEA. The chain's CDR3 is CASSLGGAGDEQYF. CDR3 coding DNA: TGTGCCAGCAGCTTAGGGGGGGCAGGCGACGAGCAGTACTTC.

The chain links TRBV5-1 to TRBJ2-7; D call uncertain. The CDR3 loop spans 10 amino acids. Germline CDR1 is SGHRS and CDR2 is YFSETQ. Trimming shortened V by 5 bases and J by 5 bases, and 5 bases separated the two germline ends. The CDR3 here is CASRGNEQYF. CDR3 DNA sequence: TGCGCCAGCAGGGGTAACGAGCAGTACTTC.

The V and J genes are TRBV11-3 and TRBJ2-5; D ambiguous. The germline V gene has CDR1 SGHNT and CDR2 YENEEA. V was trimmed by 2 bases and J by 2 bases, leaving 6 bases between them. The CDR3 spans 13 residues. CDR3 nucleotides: TGTGCCAGCAGCTTAAACAGTCAAGAGACCCAGTACTTC. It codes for CASSLNSQETQYF.

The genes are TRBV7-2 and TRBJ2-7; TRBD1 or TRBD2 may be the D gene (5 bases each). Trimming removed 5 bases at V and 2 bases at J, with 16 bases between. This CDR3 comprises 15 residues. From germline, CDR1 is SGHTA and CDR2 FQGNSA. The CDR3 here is CASSPPGRLTYEQYF. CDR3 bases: TGTGCCAGCAGCCCTCCGGGACGGCTAACCTACGAGCAGTACTTC.

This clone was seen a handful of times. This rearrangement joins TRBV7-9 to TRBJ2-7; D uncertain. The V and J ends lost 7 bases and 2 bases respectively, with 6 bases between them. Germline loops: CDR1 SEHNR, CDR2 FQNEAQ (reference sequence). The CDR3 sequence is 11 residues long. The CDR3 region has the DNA TGTGCCAGCACAGAAGCCTACGAGCAGTACTTC. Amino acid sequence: CASTEAYEQYF.

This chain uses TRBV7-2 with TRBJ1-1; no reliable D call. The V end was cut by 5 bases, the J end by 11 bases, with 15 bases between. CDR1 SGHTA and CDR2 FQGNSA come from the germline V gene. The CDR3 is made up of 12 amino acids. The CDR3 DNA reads TGTGCCAGCAGCCCCAACGAGGGCGACGCTTTCTTT. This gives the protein CASSPNEGDAFF.

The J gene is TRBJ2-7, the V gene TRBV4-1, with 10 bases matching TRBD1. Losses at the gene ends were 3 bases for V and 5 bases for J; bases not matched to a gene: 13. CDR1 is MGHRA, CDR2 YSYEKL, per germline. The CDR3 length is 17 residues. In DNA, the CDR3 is TGCGCCAGCAGCCAGGCTGGGTGGACAGGGGGAATCCACGAGCAGTACTTC. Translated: CASSQAGWTGGIHEQYF.

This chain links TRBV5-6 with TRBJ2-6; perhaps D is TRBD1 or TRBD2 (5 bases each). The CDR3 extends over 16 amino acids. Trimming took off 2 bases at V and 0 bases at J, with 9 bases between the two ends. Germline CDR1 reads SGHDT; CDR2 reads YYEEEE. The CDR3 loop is CASSFRDRSGANVLTF. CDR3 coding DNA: TGTGCCAGCAGCTTCCGGGACCGCTCTGGGGCCAACGTCCTGACTTTC.

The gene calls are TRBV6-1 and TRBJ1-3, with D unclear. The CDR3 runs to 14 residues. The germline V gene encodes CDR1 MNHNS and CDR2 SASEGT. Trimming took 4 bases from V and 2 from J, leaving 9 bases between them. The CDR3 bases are TGTGCCAGCAGTGTCGACATAGCTGGAAACACCATATATTTT. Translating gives CASSVDIAGNTIYF.

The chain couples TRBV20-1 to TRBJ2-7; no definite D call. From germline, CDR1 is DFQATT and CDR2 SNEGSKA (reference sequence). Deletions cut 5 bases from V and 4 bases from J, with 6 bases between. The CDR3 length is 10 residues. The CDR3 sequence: CSARRYEQYF. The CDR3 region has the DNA TGCAGTGCTCGTAGGTACGAGCAGTACTTC.

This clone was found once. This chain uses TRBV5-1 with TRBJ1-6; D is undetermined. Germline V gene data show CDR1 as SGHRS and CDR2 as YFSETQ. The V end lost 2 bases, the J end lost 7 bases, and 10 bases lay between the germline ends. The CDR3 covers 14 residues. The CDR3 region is CASSFDTQNSPLHF. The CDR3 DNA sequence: TGCGCCAGCAGCTTTGACACCCAGAATTCACCCCTCCACTTT.

The CDR3 DNA sequence: TGTGCCAGCAGCCCTAGGGGAGATACGCAGTATTTT. Translated, it gives CASSPRGDTQYF. The chain links TRBV11-3 to TRBJ2-3, with a possible D match to TRBD1 (5 bases). The CDR3 runs to 12 residues. CDR1 and CDR2 from the germline V gene are SGHNT and YENEEA. V lost 5 bases, J lost 5 bases, and 8 bases lay in between.

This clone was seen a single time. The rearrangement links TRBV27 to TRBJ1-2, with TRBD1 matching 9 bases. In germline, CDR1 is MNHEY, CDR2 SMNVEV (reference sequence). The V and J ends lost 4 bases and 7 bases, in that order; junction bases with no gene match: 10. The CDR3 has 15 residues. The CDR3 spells CASSYNRGQVGGYTF. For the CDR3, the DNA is TGTGCCAGCAGTTATAACAGGGGGCAAGTAGGTGGCTACACCTTC.

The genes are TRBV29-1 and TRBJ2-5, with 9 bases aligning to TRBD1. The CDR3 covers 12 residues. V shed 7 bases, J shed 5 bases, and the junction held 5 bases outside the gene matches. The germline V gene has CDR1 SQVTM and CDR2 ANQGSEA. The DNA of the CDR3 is TGCAGCGCCGGACAGGGGACGGAGACCCAGTACTTC. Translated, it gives CSAGQGTETQYF.

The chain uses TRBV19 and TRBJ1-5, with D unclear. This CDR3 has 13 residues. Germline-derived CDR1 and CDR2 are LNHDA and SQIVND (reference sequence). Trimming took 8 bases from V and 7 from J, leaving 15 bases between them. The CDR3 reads CASGGSDKQPQHF. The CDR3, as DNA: TGTGCCAGTGGCGGCAGCGATAAACAGCCCCAGCATTTT.

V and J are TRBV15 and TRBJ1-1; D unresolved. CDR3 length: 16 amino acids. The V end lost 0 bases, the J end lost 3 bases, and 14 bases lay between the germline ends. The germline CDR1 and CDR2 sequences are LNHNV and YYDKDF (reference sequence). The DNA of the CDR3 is TGTGCCACCAGCAGAGATAATGGCGGCGGGTACACTGAAGCTTTCTTT. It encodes CATSRDNGGGYTEAFF.